The rows below give T cell receptor beta chains drawn from one sample of a study of blood T cell repertoires in COVID-19. Profiling relied on immunoSEQ multiplex PCR, and the TCRdb table lists in-frame clones only, not all of them. The sample carries about 80,000 clones, 80% to 90% recorded once. The specimen was peripheral blood. These receptors came from a woman of 80 years or more with acute or convalescent COVID-19. CDR3s include the opening cysteine and the closing phenylalanine or tryptophan. Each record gives: clone size, V gene, D gene, J gene, CDR3 protein, CDR3 DNA. A D gene is named only where the DNA matches it firmly. Clone size is shown for a subset of rows, as once, few, many or a class of expanded clone.

abundance: NA
v_gene: TRBV6-5
d_gene: TRBD1
j_gene: TRBJ1-6
CDR3aa: CASRRQGPYNSPLHF
CDR3nt: TGTGCCAGCAGAAGACAGGGGCCCTATAATTCACCCCTCCACTTT

abundance: NA
v_gene: TRBV7-8
d_gene: NA
j_gene: TRBJ2-7
CDR3aa: CASSPINRVYEQYF
CDR3nt: TGTGCCAGCAGCCCGATAAACAGGGTTTACGAGCAGTACTTC

abundance: once
v_gene: TRBV11-1
d_gene: TRBD1
j_gene: TRBJ1-2
CDR3aa: CASSPGTGRYGYTF
CDR3nt: TGTGCCAGCAGCCCAGGGACAGGGCGGTATGGCTACACCTTC

abundance: NA
v_gene: TRBV7-7
d_gene: TRBD1
j_gene: TRBJ2-2
CDR3aa: CASSRTGTGELFF
CDR3nt: TGTGCTAGCAGCCGGACAGGGACCGGGGAGCTGTTTTTT

abundance: NA
v_gene: TRBV30
d_gene: NA
j_gene: TRBJ1-2
CDR3aa: CAWSVDRKKGDGYTF
CDR3nt: TGTGCCTGGAGTGTCGATCGAAAGAAAGGAGATGGCTACACCTTC

abundance: NA
v_gene: TRBV27
d_gene: TRBD2
j_gene: TRBJ2-1
CDR3aa: CASSPTGTSQIF
CDR3nt: TGTGCCAGCAGTCCGACCGGGACTAGCCAGATCTTC

abundance: NA
v_gene: TRBV18
d_gene: TRBD1
j_gene: TRBJ2-1
CDR3aa: CASSPRRGTGGGEQFF
CDR3nt: TGTGCCAGCTCACCACGACGGGGGACAGGGGGCGGTGAGCAGTTCTTC

abundance: NA
v_gene: TRBV9
d_gene: NA
j_gene: TRBJ2-3
CDR3aa: CASSVGRQGSTDTQYF
CDR3nt: TGTGCCAGCAGCGTAGGGCGGCAGGGAAGCACAGATACGCAGTATTTT

abundance: few
v_gene: TRBV7-3
d_gene: NA
j_gene: TRBJ2-6
CDR3aa: CASSLDRNGANVLTF
CDR3nt: TGTGCCAGCAGCTTAGACAGGAATGGGGCCAACGTCCTGACTTTC

abundance: few
v_gene: TRBV6-5
d_gene: NA
j_gene: TRBJ2-2
CDR3aa: CVVRRENTGELFF
CDR3nt: TGTGTAGTCCGGCGGGAGAACACCGGGGAGCTGTTTTTT

abundance: NA
v_gene: TRBV30
d_gene: TRBD2
j_gene: TRBJ2-1
CDR3aa: CARTSANEQFF
CDR3nt: TGTGCCCGTACTAGCGCCAATGAGCAGTTCTTC

abundance: NA
v_gene: TRBV18
d_gene: NA
j_gene: TRBJ1-3
CDR3aa: CASTRSSGNTIYF
CDR3nt: TGTGCCAGCACCCGTAGCTCTGGAAACACCATATATTTT

abundance: NA
v_gene: TRBV6-6
d_gene: NA
j_gene: TRBJ2-1
CDR3aa: CASRPPRGDNEQFF
CDR3nt: TGTGCCAGCCGCCCCCCAAGGGGCGATAATGAGCAGTTCTTC

abundance: NA
v_gene: TRBV13
d_gene: TRBD1
j_gene: TRBJ1-6
CDR3aa: CASSRTGESPLHF
CDR3nt: TGTGCCAGCAGTCGGACAGGCGAATCACCCCTCCACTTT

abundance: NA
v_gene: TRBV19
d_gene: NA
j_gene: TRBJ1-5
CDR3aa: CASSQSGGNQPQHF
CDR3nt: TGTGCCAGTAGCCAAAGCGGGGGCAATCAGCCCCAGCATTTT

abundance: NA
v_gene: TRBV5-4
d_gene: TRBD1
j_gene: TRBJ1-1
CDR3aa: CAMSPRTGTTEAFF
CDR3nt: TGTGCCATGTCGCCCCGGACAGGAACCACTGAAGCTTTCTTT

abundance: NA
v_gene: TRBV30
d_gene: NA
j_gene: TRBJ2-7
CDR3aa: CAWNGGTYEQYF
CDR3nt: TGTGCCTGGAACGGCGGAACCTACGAGCAGTACTTC

abundance: NA
v_gene: TRBV7-3
d_gene: TRBD1
j_gene: TRBJ1-5
CDR3aa: CASSIYRGQPQHF
CDR3nt: TGTGCCAGCAGCATATACAGGGGCCAGCCCCAGCATTTT